This TCR beta chain was retrieved from a study of blood T cell repertoires in COVID-19. Study overall: The United States, Italy and Spain provided the acute and convalescent COVID-19 samples. T cells, B-cell-depleted T cells, or PBMCs provided the cDNA or gDNA that served as material.

The J segment lost 3 bases and the V segment lost 7 bases, leaving 10 bases of the junction unmatched. CDR3 size: 15 residues. Germline V lookup: CDR1 GTSNPN, CDR2 SVGIG (reference sequence). Per the original data handling: Estimated nucleated cell counts came from reference gene primer amplification. TCRdb's table, derived via immunoSEQ multiplex PCR, lists solely in-frame clones and lacks some. The V and J calls and clone size come from that table; D and trimming were worked out from the DNA. The sample contains 150,000 to 200,000 clones, roughly 80% of which appear only once. The clonotype originates from a man in his fifties who had recovered from COVID-19. The specimen sequenced was peripheral blood. V is TRBV30 and J is TRBJ2-2, with 8 bases matching TRBD2. CDR3 in DNA: TGTGCCTTCCGAACTCCTAGCGGGTACACCGGGGAGCTGTTTTTT. This translates into CAFRTPSGYTGELFF. The full variable domain, completed using reference TRBV30 and TRBJ2-2, is SQTIHQWPATLVQPVGSPLSLECTVEGTSNPNLYWYRQAAGRGLQLLFYSVGIGQISSEVPQNLSASRPQDRQFILSSKKLLLSDSGFYLCAFRTPSGYTGELFFGEGSRLTVL.